This is a list of T cell receptor beta chains from one sample in a study of shared clonotypes between healthy human individuals. Using immunoSEQ multiplex PCR, the repertoire was profiled, and TCRdb retains in-frame clones only, with some absent. The data hold about 490,000 clones, with about 78% observed a single time. Sequencing was done on a sample of PBMCs. These receptors were taken from a woman aged 40 to 55 in good health. Some clones in this sample may be carry-over from other donors' samples. Both conserved end residues are part of each CDR3. The order of the fields is clone size, D gene, J gene, V gene, CDR3 protein, CDR3 DNA. A D gene is named only where the DNA matches it firmly. Clone size is given for some rows only: seen once, a few or many times, or a class if the clone is expanded.

-	-	TRBJ2-7	TRBV5-1	CASSLRDVYEQYF	TGCGCCAGCAGCCTCCGGGACGTATACGAGCAGTACTTC
-	-	TRBJ2-7	TRBV27	CANSLAPTVFSVYEQYF	TGTGCCAACAGTTTAGCCCCGACAGTATTCTCTGTCTACGAGCAGTACTTC
-	TRBD1	TRBJ2-7	TRBV15	CATSARRGTGVDEQYF	TGTGCCACCAGCGCCAGACGCGGGACAGGGGTCGACGAGCAGTACTTC
few	TRBD2	TRBJ2-5	TRBV4-1	CASRPGGAGVQETQYF	TGCGCCAGCCGCCCCGGGGGAGCGGGAGTCCAAGAGACCCAGTACTTC
few	-	TRBJ2-3	TRBV30	CAWSGFQGPSDTQYF	TGTGCCTGGAGTGGTTTCCAGGGGCCCTCAGATACGCAGTATTTT
-	TRBD1	TRBJ2-7	TRBV19	CASKTGVSYEQYF	TGTGCCAGTAAGACAGGGGTCTCCTACGAGCAGTACTTC
few	-	TRBJ1-2	TRBV5-8	CASSLERGRGNYGYTF	TGTGCCAGCAGCTTGGAGCGTGGCAGGGGCAACTATGGCTACACCTTC
once	TRBD1	TRBJ1-5	TRBV2	CASTVSGTGLNQPQHF	TGTGCCAGCACAGTCTCCGGGACAGGTCTCAATCAGCCCCAGCATTTT
-	-	TRBJ1-5	TRBV19	CASKDQGMGDQPQHF	TGTGCCAGTAAGGATCAGGGGATGGGGGATCAGCCCCAGCATTTT
-	TRBD2	TRBJ2-7	TRBV4-2	CASSHSGSFYEQYF	TGTGCCAGCAGCCATAGCGGGAGTTTCTACGAGCAGTACTTC
-	-	TRBJ2-5	TRBV7-2	CASSTSQGSGETQYF	TGTGCCAGCAGCACCTCACAGGGGAGCGGGGAGACCCAGTACTTC
-	TRBD2	TRBJ2-7	TRBV11-2	CASRPLAGAYEQYF	TGTGCCAGCAGGCCACTAGCGGGAGCCTACGAGCAGTACTTC
-	-	TRBJ2-1	TRBV19	CASSIRSRGSYNEQFF	TGTGCCAGTAGTATACGTTCTAGGGGATCCTACAATGAGCAGTTCTTC
-	TRBD2	TRBJ2-7	TRBV4-3	CASSQGAGVSYEQYF	TGCGCCAGCAGCCAAGGGGCGGGGGTTTCTTACGAGCAGTACTTC
-	TRBD2	TRBJ2-1	TRBV18	CASSPGLAGSNEQFF	TGTGCCAGCTCCCCAGGACTAGCGGGATCCAATGAGCAGTTCTTC
-	-	TRBJ2-1	TRBV7-2	CASSLHSGGGSSGEQFF	TGTGCCAGCAGCCTCCATAGCGGAGGTGGGTCTAGTGGTGAGCAGTTCTTC
-	-	TRBJ2-4	TRBV5-1	CASSLEGPGGDIQYF	TGCGCCAGCAGCTTGGAAGGGCCGGGCGGGGACATTCAGTACTTC
-	-	TRBJ2-3	TRBV5-4	CASSGVPDPDTQYF	TGTGCCAGCAGTGGTGTGCCAGACCCAGATACGCAGTATTTT
-	-	TRBJ2-5	TRBV5-1	CASSGSTVQETQYF	TGCGCCAGCAGTGGGTCGACAGTTCAAGAGACCCAGTACTTC
many	-	TRBJ2-6	TRBV30	CAWSRAGANVLTF	TGTGCCTGGAGTCGAGCTGGGGCCAACGTCCTGACTTTC
-	-	TRBJ2-1	TRBV7-2	CASSPRRGIYNEQFF	TGTGCCAGCAGCCCACGGCGCGGGATCTACAATGAGCAGTTCTTC
-	-	TRBJ2-6	TRBV7-2	CASSLGAGGSGANVLTF	TGTGCCAGCAGCTTAGGCGCAGGAGGCTCTGGGGCCAACGTCCTGACTTTC
-	TRBD1	TRBJ2-7	TRBV4-2	CASSLTRQGVRYEQYF	TGTGCCAGCAGCCTCACGAGACAGGGGGTTCGGTACGAGCAGTACTTC
-	-	TRBJ1-1	TRBV4-2	CASSLISTGREGTEAFF	TGTGCCAGCAGCCTTATTAGCACCGGCAGGGAGGGCACTGAAGCTTTCTTT
-	-	TRBJ2-3	TRBV18	CASSSGVTDTQYF	TGTGCCAGCTCATCAGGGGTTACAGATACGCAGTATTTT
-	-	TRBJ2-7	TRBV4-1	CASSPSQRSDEQYF	TGCGCCAGCAGCCCGTCCCAGCGTAGCGACGAGCAGTACTTC
-	TRBD2	TRBJ2-1	TRBV19	CASSIDLAGVYNEQFF	TGTGCCAGTAGTATAGATCTAGCGGGAGTTTACAATGAGCAGTTCTTC
once	TRBD2	TRBJ2-5	TRBV7-2	CASSKRTSGTETQYF	TGTGCCAGCAGCAAAAGGACTAGCGGGACGGAGACCCAGTACTTC
many	TRBD2	TRBJ2-1	TRBV7-3	CASSPLAGGGHEQFF	TGTGCCAGCAGCCCATTAGCGGGAGGGGGGCATGAGCAGTTCTTC
-	-	TRBJ2-1	TRBV19	CASSITGNEQFF	TGTGCCAGTAGTATAACCGGGAATGAGCAGTTCTTC
once	-	TRBJ2-7	TRBV5-8	CASSYTTYEQYF	TGTGCCAGCAGCTATACGACCTACGAGCAGTACTTC
once	TRBD1	TRBJ2-7	TRBV5-6	CASGRGGGDSYEQYF	TGTGCCAGCGGCAGAGGGGGCGGTGATAGCTACGAGCAGTACTTC
-	-	TRBJ2-5	TRBV19	CASSIEARGGKETQYF	TGTGCCAGTAGTATAGAGGCGAGGGGGGGCAAGGAGACCCAGTACTTC
-	-	TRBJ2-7	TRBV27	CASSTRTAIPYEQYF	TGTGCCAGCAGTACACGGACAGCGATTCCCTACGAGCAGTACTTC
-	-	TRBJ2-3	TRBV27	CASSFSSTDTQYF	TGTGCCAGCAGTTTCTCTAGCACAGATACGCAGTATTTT
few	TRBD1	TRBJ1-4	TRBV6-6	CASSKGQGDEKLFF	TGTGCCAGCAGCAAGGGACAGGGAGATGAAAAACTGTTTTTT
-	-	TRBJ2-5	TRBV4-1	CASSQAPQETQYF	TGCGCCAGCAGCCAAGCCCCCCAAGAGACCCAGTACTTC
few	-	TRBJ1-4	TRBV5-1	CASSLGEPFEKLFF	TGCGCCAGCAGCTTGGGGGAGCCCTTTGAAAAACTGTTTTTT
-	-	TRBJ2-5	TRBV2	CASSEGPQYF	TGTGCCAGCAGTGAAGGGCCCCAGTACTTC
-	-	TRBJ1-2	TRBV27	CASSLSGTNYGYTF	TGTGCCAGCAGTTTATCAGGGACTAACTATGGCTACACCTTC
-	-	TRBJ2-7	TRBV18	CASSSGQTYEQYF	TGTGCCAGCTCATCAGGACAGACCTACGAGCAGTACTTC
-	-	TRBJ1-4	TRBV20-1	CSAQAGEKLFF	TGCAGTGCCCAGGCAGGGGAAAAACTGTTTTTT